These 8 T cell receptor beta chains share one sample of origin, sequenced in a study of T cells after yellow fever vaccination. TCRdb re-derived calls from the 5' RACE reads in MiXCR, one entry per CDR3 protein. The table has 620,000 or so distinct CDR3 sequences, over 9% seen once. This material consisted of PBMCs, taken on the day of the yellow fever booster vaccination. The source is a man aged 25-45 years who received the YFV17D yellow fever vaccine.

There are many counts of this clonotype. The gene calls are TRBV11-2 and TRBJ2-1, with D unresolved. This CDR3 region has 12 residues. The germline V and J ends were trimmed by 2 bases and 10 bases, with 9 bases remaining between them. Germline lookup yields CDR1 SGHAT and CDR2 FQNNGV. CDR3 sequence reads: CASSLRLSEQFF. DNA for the CDR3: TGTGCCAGCAGCTTAAGGCTATCAGAGCAGTTCTTC.

Regarding this clonotype: The junction departs from germline at one end; a sequencing error may be responsible. The chain uses TRBV7-2 and TRBJ2-2, with D perhaps matching TRBD2 (5 bases). Germline values: CDR1 SGHTA, CDR2 FQGNSA. CDR3 length: 15 residues. For the CDR3, the DNA is TGTGCCAGCAGCCTAGTAGGTGATAACACCGGGAAGCTGTTTTTT. This encodes CASSLVGDNTGKLFF.

CDR3 in amino acids: CSVGWPTDTQYF. In DNA form, the CDR3 reads TGCAGCGTTGGCTGGCCGACAGATACGCAGTATTTT. The gene calls are TRBV29-1 and TRBJ2-3, with unresolved D. Trimming removed 4 bases from V and 3 bases from J, with 8 bases in between. The CDR3 has 12 amino acids. The germline V gene encodes CDR1 SQVTM and CDR2 ANQGSEA.

This clonotype turned up a few times. The chain uses TRBV10-3 and TRBJ1-1; possibly TRBD1 for D (5 bases). V was cut by 7 bases and J by 1 base, with 10 bases left in between. CDR3 length equals 13 residues. CDR1 and CDR2 (germline): ENHRY, SYGVKD. In nucleotides, the CDR3 is TGTGCCATCACCGGGACTCCGAACACTGAAGCTTTCTTT. It is translated as CAITGTPNTEAFF.

This clonotype was observed a handful of times. The V call is TRBV6-1, the J call TRBJ2-7; 9 positions agree with TRBD2. The CDR3 has 16 amino acids. Germline V CDR1 and CDR2: MNHNS, SASEGT. Trimming took 3 bases from V and 0 from J; bases not matched to a gene: 6. The CDR3 DNA is TGTGCCAGCAGTGAGGGGGCGGGAGGGAGCTCCTACGAGCAGTACTTC. As protein: CASSEGAGGSSYEQYF.

This clonotype has a handful of counts. The chain couples TRBV28 to TRBJ1-1; D is unresolved. The CDR3 contains 14 residues. Germline V gene sequence: CDR1 MDHEN, CDR2 SYDVKM. Deletions cut 8 bases from V and 1 base from J, with 14 bases between. The CDR3 nucleotides are TGTGCCAGCGGCCCCCTGGGAGGGAACACTGAAGCTTTCTTT. As protein: CASGPLGGNTEAFF.

The V call is TRBV14, the J call TRBJ2-1, with a possible D match to TRBD1 (6 bases). Germline V lookup: CDR1 SGHDN, CDR2 FVKESK. The V and J ends lost 3 bases and 4 bases respectively, with 10 bases between them. CDR3 length: 14 amino acids. CDR3 DNA: TGTGCCAGCAGCCACCAAACAGGGTACAATGAGCAGTTCTTC. Amino acid sequence: CASSHQTGYNEQFF.

This chain connects TRBV5-1 to TRBJ2-2, with 13 positions matching TRBD2. Trimming cost V 0 bases and J 6 bases; bases outside gene matches: 8. This CDR3 spans 18 amino acids. The germline V gene encodes CDR1 SGHRS and CDR2 YFSETQ. In nucleotides, the CDR3 is TGCGCCAGCAGCTTGGCCGAGGGGACTAGCGGGAATCCCGGGGAGCTGTTTTTT. This encodes CASSLAEGTSGNPGELFF. The full variable domain, rest sourced from reference TRBV5-1 and TRBJ2-2, is KAGVTQTPRYLIKTRGQQVTLSCSPISGHRSVSWYQQTPGQGLQFLFEYFSETQRNKGNFPGRFSGRQFSNSRSEMNVSTLELGDSALYLCASSLAEGTSGNPGELFFGEGSRLTVL.